The T cell receptor (beta chain) described here comes from a study of blood T cell repertoires in COVID-19. Study-wide background: Whether acute or convalescent, the COVID-19 samples came from the United States, Italy and Spain. Sources were T cells, B-cell-depleted T cells, or PBMCs; the material itself was cDNA or gDNA.

CDR1 SQVTM and CDR2 ANQGSEA come from the germline V gene. The V gene end was trimmed by 6 bases and the J gene end by 6 bases; junction bases not matched to a gene: 9. This CDR3 comprises 13 residues. Per the original methods: Estimates of nucleated cell counts were drawn from the amplification of reference gene primers. TCRdb's table, derived via immunoSEQ multiplex PCR, lists solely in-frame clones and lacks some. Clone size and V and J calls were adopted from that table, with D and trimming inferred from the DNA. The sample consists of roughly 110,000 clones, less than 80% of them appearing once. Patients at the Seattle site were enrolled during active infection and followed longitudinally.

Sequencing was carried out using peripheral blood. The clonotype originates from a man older than 75 with COVID-19, enrolled during active disease. The chain has TRBV29-1 and TRBJ2-7; 9 bases fit TRBD1. In DNA form, the CDR3 reads TGCAGCGTCACCCCGGGACAGGGTGGCGAGCAGTACTTC. It is translated as CSVTPGQGGEQYF.